This T cell receptor beta chain was observed in a study of T-cell reconstitution after alpha-beta-depleted transplantation in children. During its preparation, the TCRbeta library received unique molecular identifiers. TCRdb called the PCR reads again in MiXCR, with one record for every CDR3 protein. The sample gives 200,000 to 250,000 distinct CDR3 sequences, around 25% of which show up once; roughly 2.6% is in the top ten. This clonotype was observed a handful of times. Its antigen is unidentified. Germline lookup yields CDR1 DFQATT and CDR2 SNEGSKA (reference sequence). The CDR3 totals 15 residues. The V gene lost 3 bases and the J gene lost 10 bases, with 24 bases spanning the gap. Study conclusions and caveats: T-cell counts and diversity at one year post-transplant came mainly from newly produced T cells. Several patients had high TCRbeta diversity at day 60; it came from surviving recipient T cells and thymic progenitors.

This rearrangement joins TRBV20-1 to TRBJ1-1; D is ambiguous. Here the sequenced sample was PBMCs, taken before TCRalphabeta/CD19-depleted stem cell transplant. The clonotype comes from a girl aged 2-10 years with Fanconi anemia, due to receive a stem cell transplant. This CDR3 reads CSARLVRGLDRGAFF. The CDR3 region has the DNA TGCAGTGCTAGGCTGGTTCGAGGTCTAGATCGTGGAGCTTTCTTT.